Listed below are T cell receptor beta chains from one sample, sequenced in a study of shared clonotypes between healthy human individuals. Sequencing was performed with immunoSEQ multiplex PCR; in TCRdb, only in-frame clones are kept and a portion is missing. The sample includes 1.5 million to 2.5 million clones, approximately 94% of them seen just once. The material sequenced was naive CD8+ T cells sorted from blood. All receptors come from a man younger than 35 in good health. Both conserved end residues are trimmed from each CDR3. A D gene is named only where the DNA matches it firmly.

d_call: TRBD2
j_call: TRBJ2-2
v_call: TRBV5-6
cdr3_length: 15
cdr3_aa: ASSSRWGGGNTGELF

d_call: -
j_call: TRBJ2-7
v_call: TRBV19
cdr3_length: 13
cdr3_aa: ASRWGEGSSYEQY

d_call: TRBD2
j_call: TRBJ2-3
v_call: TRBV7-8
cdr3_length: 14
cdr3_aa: ASSSGLAGYGDTQY

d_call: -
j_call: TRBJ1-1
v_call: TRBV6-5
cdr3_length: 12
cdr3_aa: ASKEILPNTEAF

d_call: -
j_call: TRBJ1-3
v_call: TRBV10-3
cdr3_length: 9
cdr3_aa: AISEGDTIY

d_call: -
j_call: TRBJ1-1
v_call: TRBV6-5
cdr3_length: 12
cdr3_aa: ASSYTTGNTEAF

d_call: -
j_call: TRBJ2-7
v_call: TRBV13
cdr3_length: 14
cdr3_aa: ASSPPRGGDSYEQY

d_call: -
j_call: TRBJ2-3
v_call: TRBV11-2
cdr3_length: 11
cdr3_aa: ASSQHGADTQY

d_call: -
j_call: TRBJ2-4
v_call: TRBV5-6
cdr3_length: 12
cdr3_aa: ASSLLEAKNIQY

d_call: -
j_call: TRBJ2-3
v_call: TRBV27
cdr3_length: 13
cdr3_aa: ASSFLQGGVDTQY

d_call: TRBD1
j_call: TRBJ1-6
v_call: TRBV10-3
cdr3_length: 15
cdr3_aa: AISEPEWTGANSPLH

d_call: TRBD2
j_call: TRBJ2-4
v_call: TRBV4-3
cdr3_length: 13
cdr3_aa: ASSPSLAGVPIQY

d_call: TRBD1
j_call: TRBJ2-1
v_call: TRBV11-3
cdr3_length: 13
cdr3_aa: ASSLPGQGANEQF

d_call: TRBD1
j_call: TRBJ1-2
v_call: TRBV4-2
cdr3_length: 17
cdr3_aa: ASSQDLTDHRGALYGYT

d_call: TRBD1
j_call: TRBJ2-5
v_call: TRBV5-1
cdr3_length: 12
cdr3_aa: ASSPATGEETQY

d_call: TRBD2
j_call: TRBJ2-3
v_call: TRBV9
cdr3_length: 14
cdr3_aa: ASSVEVAGGPDTQY

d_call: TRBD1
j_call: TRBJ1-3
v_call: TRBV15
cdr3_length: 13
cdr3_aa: ATSDDRDSGNTIY

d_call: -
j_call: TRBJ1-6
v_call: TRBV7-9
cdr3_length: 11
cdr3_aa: ASLGPGNSPLH